These T cell receptor beta chains were read from a single sample in a study of blood T cell repertoires in COVID-19. TCRdb keeps only in-frame clones here, not all; method: immunoSEQ multiplex PCR. The sample contains 650,000 to 800,000 clones, around 90% of which appear only once. The sequenced sample was peripheral blood. Source of these receptors: a woman between 18 and 30 years old with acute or convalescent COVID-19. Both conserved end residues are part of each CDR3. A D gene is named only where the DNA matches it firmly. Clone size is not always given. Where it is, it says once, few, many or a class for expanded clones.

TRBV7-3,TRBD1,NA,15,TRBJ2-1,CASSPDRGPYNEQFF,TGTGCCAGCAGCCCAGACAGGGGGCCCTACAATGAGCAGTTCTTC
TRBV19,TRBD1,few,15,TRBJ2-2,CASSKGDREAGELFF,TGTGCCAGTAGTAAGGGGGACAGGGAAGCCGGGGAGCTGTTTTTT
TRBV4-1,TRBD1,NA,14,TRBJ2-7,CASSPETGYYEQYF,TGCGCCAGCAGCCCAGAGACAGGGTACTACGAGCAGTACTTC
TRBV7-2,NA,NA,14,TRBJ2-7,CASSLLGRAYEQYF,TGTGCCAGCAGCTTATTGGGCAGAGCCTACGAGCAGTACTTC
TRBV7-9,TRBD1,few,17,TRBJ2-2,CASSLEVLGGATGELFF,TGTGCCAGCAGCTTAGAAGTATTAGGGGGCGCAACCGGGGAGCTGTTTTTT
TRBV7-3,NA,NA,18,TRBJ2-3,CASSLLPTGMSITDTQYF,TGTGCCAGCAGCTTACTGCCAACAGGGATGTCGATCACAGATACGCAGTATTTT
TRBV4-2,TRBD2,once,17,TRBJ2-5,CASSQEGGLAVQETQYF,TGTGCCAGCAGCCAAGAGGGAGGACTAGCGGTACAAGAGACCCAGTACTTC
TRBV10-1,TRBD1,NA,16,TRBJ1-5,CASSRGGGFGNQPQHF,TGCGCCAGCAGCCGAGGAGGGGGCTTTGGTAATCAGCCCCAGCATTTT
TRBV6-5,NA,NA,12,TRBJ2-7,CASSRHPYEQYF,TGTGCCAGCAGTCGACACCCCTACGAGCAGTACTTC
TRBV6-6,TRBD1,NA,12,TRBJ1-4,CASQGANEKLFF,TGTGCCAGCCAGGGGGCTAATGAAAAACTGTTTTTT
TRBV9,TRBD1,NA,14,TRBJ1-3,CASSRDSARNTIYF,TGTGCCAGCAGCAGGGACAGCGCAAGAAACACCATATATTTT
TRBV5-1,NA,few,14,TRBJ1-3,CASSPGGVGNTIYF,TGCGCCAGCAGCCCGGGCGGGGTTGGAAACACCATATATTTT
TRBV27,NA,NA,13,TRBJ1-5,CASSLSVNQPQHF,TGTGCCAGCAGTTTATCCGTTAATCAGCCCCAGCATTTT
TRBV12-3/TRBV12-4,NA,once,13,TRBJ2-3,CASSFYRTDTQYF,TGTGCCAGCAGTTTTTACAGAACAGATACGCAGTATTTT
TRBV7-2,NA,NA,12,TRBJ1-1,CASSLGATEAFF,TGTGCCAGCAGCTTGGGGGCCACTGAAGCTTTCTTT
TRBV9,NA,NA,15,TRBJ2-1,CASSPVTSSYNEQFF,TGTGCCAGCAGCCCCGTTACGAGCTCCTACAATGAGCAGTTCTTC
TRBV27,NA,NA,13,TRBJ1-1,CASSLLGETEAFF,TGTGCCAGCAGTTTATTAGGGGAAACTGAAGCTTTCTTT
TRBV13,TRBD2,NA,15,TRBJ2-3,CASSFLAGGADTQYF,TGTGCCAGCAGCTTCCTGGCGGGGGGGGCAGATACGCAGTATTTT
TRBV12-5,TRBD1,NA,14,TRBJ1-5,CASGLGTGGPPQHF,TGTGCTAGTGGACTCGGGACAGGGGGCCCCCCACAGCATTTT
TRBV5-1,TRBD1,NA,14,TRBJ2-3,CASSKGAMTDTQYF,TGCGCCAGCAGTAAGGGGGCTATGACAGATACGCAGTATTTT
TRBV29-1,NA,NA,11,TRBJ1-2,CSAWTLGGYTF,TGCAGCGCTTGGACATTGGGTGGCTACACCTTC
TRBV21-1,NA,NA,17,TRBJ1-1,CASSWVSNRGHFGEAFF,NA
TRBV29-1,NA,NA,10,TRBJ1-2,CSVANRGYTF,TGCAGCGTTGCTAATCGTGGCTACACCTTC
TRBV6-5,NA,NA,16,TRBJ1-2,CASSYSMYRANYGYTF,TGTGCCAGCAGTTACTCGATGTACAGAGCCAACTATGGCTACACCTTC
TRBV18,TRBD1,NA,14,TRBJ1-1,CASSSTGGYTEAFF,TGTGCCAGCTCATCAACAGGGGGATACACTGAAGCTTTCTTT
TRBV15,NA,NA,13,TRBJ2-1,CATSTYRANEQFF,TGTGCCACCAGCACGTACAGGGCGAATGAGCAGTTCTTC
TRBV3-1/TRBV3-2,NA,few,15,TRBJ1-6,CASSQGGGWRSPLHF,TGTGCCAGCAGCCAAGGAGGTGGCTGGCGGTCACCCCTCCACTTT
TRBV3-1/TRBV3-2,NA,few,16,TRBJ2-7,CASSQPRHYNGGEQYF,TGTGCCAGCAGCCAACCGAGGCACTACAACGGAGGGGAGCAGTACTTC
TRBV5-1,TRBD1,NA,16,TRBJ2-2,CASSHRGAGNTGELFF,TGCGCCAGCAGTCACAGGGGCGCGGGGAACACCGGGGAGCTGTTTTTT
TRBV5-1,NA,NA,15,TRBJ1-1,CASSLDGSGNTEAFF,TGCGCCAGCAGCTTGGATGGGAGCGGGAACACTGAAGCTTTCTTT
TRBV7-9,TRBD1,NA,15,TRBJ2-1,CASSAPTGSYNEQFF,TGTGCCAGCAGCGCTCCGACAGGGTCCTACAATGAGCAGTTCTTC
TRBV19,NA,NA,14,TRBJ1-3,CASSERTPSHTIYF,TGTGCCAGTAGTGAGAGGACTCCCTCTCACACCATATATTTT
TRBV5-4,TRBD1,NA,14,TRBJ2-7,CASSPGQTAYEQYF,TGTGCCAGCAGCCCGGGACAGACGGCCTACGAGCAGTACTTC
TRBV6-5,NA,NA,14,TRBJ2-7,CASGSYRAVGEQYF,TGTGCCAGCGGCTCTTACAGGGCGGTGGGTGAGCAGTACTTC
TRBV11-2,TRBD2,NA,14,TRBJ2-7,CASIWGLASDEQYF,TGTGCCAGCATTTGGGGACTAGCTTCCGACGAGCAGTACTTC
TRBV25-1,NA,NA,15,TRBJ2-1,CASSLIQGWGNEQFF,TGTGCCAGCAGTCTTATACAGGGATGGGGGAATGAGCAGTTCTTC
TRBV9,TRBD2,NA,15,TRBJ2-2,CASSVGLAGTGELFF,TGTGCCAGCAGCGTAGGACTAGCGGGGACCGGGGAGCTGTTTTTT
TRBV3-1/TRBV3-2,NA,NA,14,TRBJ1-1,CASSRRGAPTEAFF,TGTGCCAGCAGCCGGCGGGGGGCGCCCACTGAAGCTTTCTTT
TRBV6-5,NA,NA,14,TRBJ1-5,CASSSVGGNQPQHF,TGTGCCAGCAGCTCCGTGGGAGGCAATCAGCCCCAGCATTTT
TRBV28,NA,NA,15,TRBJ1-1,CASSPRPGRGTEAFF,TGTGCCAGCAGTCCTCGCCCGGGGAGGGGAACTGAAGCTTTCTTT
TRBV2,NA,NA,15,TRBJ1-5,CASSFGGGSNQPQHF,TGTGCCAGCAGCTTTGGGGGAGGTAGCAATCAGCCCCAGCATTTT
TRBV7-2,NA,NA,13,TRBJ1-2,CASSFWGGDGYTF,TGTGCCAGCAGCTTTTGGGGGGGTGATGGCTACACCTTC
TRBV2,TRBD1,NA,16,TRBJ2-5,CASSDGDRGWLKTQYF,TGTGCCAGCAGTGATGGGGACAGGGGATGGTTGAAGACCCAGTACTTC
TRBV18,NA,NA,13,TRBJ2-5,CASSPPGGETQYF,TGTGCCAGCTCACCACCGGGGGGAGAGACCCAGTACTTC
TRBV15,NA,NA,16,TRBJ2-1,CATSRFVTLGTSEQFF,TGTGCCACCAGCAGATTTGTTACGCTCGGTACTTCTGAGCAGTTCTTC